This T cell receptor (beta chain) is from a study of shared clonotypes between healthy human individuals. Overall study results and limits: Clonotype sharing among donors was thought likely to change with sequencing depth.

Only one count was recorded for this clone. The antigen is not known. Profiling relied on immunoSEQ multiplex PCR, and the TCRdb table lists in-frame clones only, not all of them. The repertoire includes some 2,000,000 clones, about 94% of them detected once, and roughly 0.13% sits in the top ten. J lost 2 bases, V lost 4 bases, and 8 bases had no gene match. There are 15 residues in the CDR3. Germline CDR1 reads KGHSH; CDR2 reads LQKENI. Caucasian adults living in Nashville, Tennessee, provided all samples. CD4+ cells yielded CD45RA+ naive and CD45RA-negative memory subsets. Sequencing was done on a sample of naive CD4+ T cells sorted from blood. Subset reported: CD45RA+ positively selected. This rearrangement joins TRBV18 to TRBJ2-7; 7 nucleotides align to TRBD2. The clonotype comes from a man aged 18 to 29 in good health. The CDR3 loop is CASSLTSHPAYEQYF. The CDR3 DNA reads TGTGCCAGCTCACTGACTAGCCACCCGGCCTACGAGCAGTACTTC.